The 27 T cell receptor beta chains listed next were all sequenced from one sample in a study of molecular identifiers for immune sequencing clone quantification. TCRdb recomputed calls from the PCR reads with MiXCR, one row per CDR3 protein. Of under 600,000 distinct CDR3 sequences listed, 20% to 25% were seen once; the top ten hold around 0.84%. The sequencing sample was made of naive CD8+ T cells from blood, with Jurkat cell RNA spiked in. Sample subset: FACS-sorted CD8+CD4-CCR7+CD45RA+ naive T cells. These receptors came from a human donor in good health. Some libraries in this study had Jurkat cell RNA spiked in.

This clonotype was picked up many times. The chain combines TRBV19 with TRBJ2-7; D unresolved. The CDR3 consists of 13 residues. Germline CDR1 and CDR2: LNHDA and SQIVND (reference sequence). Deletions cut 1 base from V and 1 base from J, with 5 bases between. The CDR3 region has the DNA TGTGCCAGTAGTATAGCGACGTCCTACGAGCAGTACTTC. Its protein is CASSIATSYEQYF.

This clonotype was seen a handful of times. Germline is not matched at one junction end, which may reflect a read error. This rearrangement joins TRBV20-1 to TRBJ2-7, with D possibly being TRBD1 or TRBD2 (5 bases each). The CDR3 sequence is 15 residues long. The germline gives CDR1 DFQATT, CDR2 SNEGSKA (reference sequence). CDR3: CGAREVGTPAHEQYF. CDR3 in DNA: TGCGGTGCTAGAGAGGTCGGGACCCCGGCCCACGAGCAGTACTTC.

V and J are TRBV4-3 and TRBJ2-5, with TRBD1 as a possible D gene (6 bases). The CDR3 totals 17 residues. Germline CDR1 and CDR2: LGHNA and YSLEER. Between the trimmed V and J ends, which lost 3 bases and 5 bases, there was a span of 22 bases. CDR3 bases: TGCGCCAGCAGCCAGGGGTACAGGGAATCCATCTTGGAGACCCAGTACTTC. It encodes CASSQGYRESILETQYF.

V is TRBV20-1 and J is TRBJ2-7, with 9 nucleotides matching TRBD2. Trimming took 1 base from V and 2 from J; bases not matched to a gene: 6. There are 15 residues in the CDR3. Germline assignment: CDR1 DFQATT and CDR2 SNEGSKA (reference sequence). The CDR3 here is CSARAWAGGPYEQYF. For the CDR3, the DNA is TGCAGTGCTAGAGCTTGGGCGGGAGGGCCCTACGAGCAGTACTTC.

The rearrangement uses TRBV19 and TRBJ1-5; D is possibly TRBD1 (6 bases). CDR3 length equals 15 residues. Germline values: CDR1 LNHDA, CDR2 SQIVND (reference sequence). Trimming removed 7 bases at V and 0 bases at J, with 13 bases between. The CDR3, as DNA: TGTGCCAGTACGGTTGGGACACGTAGCAATCAGCCCCAGCATTTT. It encodes CASTVGTRSNQPQHF.

This clonotype was seen repeatedly, ten times or more. The chain joins TRBV6-6 to TRBJ2-7; the D gene is possibly TRBD1 (6 bases). V was trimmed by 6 bases and J by 1 base, leaving 13 bases between them. The germline gives CDR1 MNHNY, CDR2 SVGAGI (reference sequence). The CDR3 runs 14 residues. CDR3 bases: TGTGCCAGCAGCCCCTCGGGACAATCCTACGAGCAGTACTTC. This codes for CASSPSGQSYEQYF.

This clonotype was seen a few times. The chain uses TRBV4-2 and TRBJ2-7; possible D gene TRBD2, 6 bases. The V gene lost 0 bases and the J gene lost 6 bases, with 24 bases spanning the gap. Germline-derived CDR1 and CDR2 are LGHNA and YNFKEQ. This CDR3 region has 18 residues. The chain's CDR3 is CASSQEPPSGAGPSEQYF. CDR3 DNA sequence: TGTGCCAGCAGCCAAGAGCCTCCTAGTGGGGCGGGGCCTAGCGAGCAGTACTTC.

This clonotype has at least ten counts. The V call is TRBV2, the J call TRBJ2-7, with TRBD2 matching 7 bases. V trimming: 0 bases; J trimming: 4 bases; junction bases outside the gene matches: 9. Germline lookup yields CDR1 SNHLY and CDR2 FYNNEI. CDR3 size: 16 residues. The CDR3 reads CASSEAIGLVLYEQYF. CDR3 bases: TGTGCCAGCAGTGAAGCGATTGGACTAGTCCTGTACGAGCAGTACTTC.

In its sample, this clonotype was seen many times. The chain employs TRBV29-1 and TRBJ2-7; TRBD1 matches 8 bases. Germline V lookup: CDR1 SQVTM, CDR2 ANQGSEA. V was clipped by 6 bases and J by 5 bases; unmatched bases: 9. CDR3 size: 13 residues. CDR3 region: CSVADRGRDEQYF. The CDR3 bases are TGCAGCGTAGCCGACAGGGGACGCGACGAGCAGTACTTC.

This clonotype has a count of ten or more. This chain joins TRBV29-1 and TRBJ2-7, with 12 nucleotides matching TRBD2. This CDR3 is built from 15 residues. V was pared by 7 bases and J by 5 bases, with 12 bases of the junction left unmatched. Looked up from germline, CDR1 is SQVTM and CDR2 is ANQGSEA. CDR3 residues: CSARQTSGSSDEQYF. The CDR3 DNA sequence: TGCAGCGCCCGTCAGACTAGCGGGAGTTCGGACGAGCAGTACTTC.

CDR3: CASSRGTSNQETQYF. Written as DNA, the CDR3 is TGTGCCAGCAGTCGGGGGACTAGCAATCAAGAGACCCAGTACTTC. The chain carries TRBV11-3 and TRBJ2-5; the match to TRBD2 covers 9 bases. The ends lost 6 bases at V and 2 bases at J; junction bases unmatched: 7. The germline gives CDR1 SGHNT, CDR2 YENEEA. The CDR3 loop spans 15 amino acids. Filled out from reference TRBV11-3 and TRBJ2-5, the complete variable domain reads EAGVVQSPRYKIIEKKQPVAFWCNPISGHNTLYWYLQNLGQGPELLIRYENEEAVDDSQLPKDRFSAERLKGVDSTLKIQPAELGDSAVYLCASSRGTSNQETQYFGPGTRLLVL.

This clonotype was recorded many times. The V gene is TRBV24-1, the J gene TRBJ2-3; tentative D call: TRBD1 (6 bases). CDR1 is KGHDR, CDR2 SFDVKD, per germline. The CDR3 has 15 residues. The V gene lost 4 bases and the J gene lost 1 base, with 11 bases spanning the gap. CDR3 DNA: TGTGCCACCAGTGAGTCTACAGGGCGCACAGATACGCAGTATTTT. Encoded protein: CATSESTGRTDTQYF.

The chain carries TRBV12-3 or TRBV12-4 and TRBJ2-1, with D perhaps matching TRBD2 (7 bases). The CDR3 spans 18 residues. Trimming shortened V by 10 bases and J by 2 bases, and 27 bases separated the two germline ends. The CDR3 DNA follows: TGTGCCACCGAGCCCCGGCTCGAGGGGGGGGGACCCTACAATGAGCAGTTCTTC. Protein product: CATEPRLEGGGPYNEQFF.

With respect to this clonotype: This may be a read error: a much more frequent sequence differs by one nucleotide. This sequence joins TRBV2 and TRBJ2-3, with 9 bases identical to TRBD2. J was trimmed by 1 base and V by 6 bases; bases with no gene match: 8. CDR1 and CDR2 (germline): SNHLY, FYNNEI. The length of the CDR3 is 16 residues. CDR3 residues: CASRAAGGLGTDTQYF. The CDR3 DNA reads TGTGCCAGCAGGGCGGCGGGGGGGCTCGGCACAGATACGCAGTATTTT.

With regard to this clonotype: This sequence may be a read error, since a much larger clone differs from it by one base. This chain connects TRBV21-1 to TRBJ2-5; the table's D call of TRBD1 was not tested on the DNA. TRBV21-1 is annotated as a pseudogene. This CDR3 region has 14 residues. CDR3 loop: CARFPAAGGETQYF. In DNA, the CDR3 is TGTGCCAGATTCCCCGCGGCGGGGGGAGAGACCCAGTACTTC.

This chain links TRBV28 with TRBJ1-1; D is perhaps TRBD1 (5 bases). The CDR3 spans 14 residues. V shed 5 bases and J shed 1 base, with 11 bases lying between them. Germline V CDR1 and CDR2: MDHEN, SYDVKM. CDR3 amino acids: CASSHGGWNTEAFF. The CDR3 DNA reads as TGTGCCAGCAGTCATGGGGGTTGGAACACTGAAGCTTTCTTT.

V gene TRBV27 combines with J gene TRBJ2-7; weak D call: TRBD1 (6 bases). V was clipped by 4 bases and J by 6 bases, with 10 bases between them. CDR1 MNHEY and CDR2 SMNVEV come from the germline V gene (reference sequence). This CDR3 has 12 residues. The CDR3 loop reads CASSSPGAEQYF. The CDR3 coding sequence is TGTGCCAGCAGTTCCCCAGGGGCCGAGCAGTACTTC.

This clonotype was found many times. The rearrangement links TRBV29-1 to TRBJ1-3; D remains ambiguous. The CDR3 has 11 residues. The ends were cut back, 1 base at V and 2 bases at J, with 0 bases in the middle. CDR1 is SQVTM and CDR2 is ANQGSEA in the germline V gene. CDR3 residues: CSVEAGNTIYF. The CDR3 DNA is TGCAGCGTTGAAGCTGGAAACACCATATATTTT.

This chain joins TRBV10-3 and TRBJ2-7, with 7 bases aligning to TRBD2. Germline V gene sequence: CDR1 ENHRY, CDR2 SYGVKD. V shed 4 bases, J shed 0 bases, and the junction held 9 bases outside the gene matches. The CDR3 runs to 16 residues. CDR3 loop: CAISGISGLGSYEQYF. As DNA, the CDR3 is TGTGCCATCAGTGGTATTAGCGGGTTGGGCTCCTACGAGCAGTACTTC.

This clonotype has at least ten counts. The chain employs TRBV29-1 and TRBJ1-1, with D possibly TRBD1 on 6 matching bases. Trimming removed 0 bases at V and 7 bases at J, with 9 bases between. The CDR3 totals 12 residues. Germline lookup yields CDR1 SQVTM and CDR2 ANQGSEA. The CDR3 spells CSVEEGGIEAFF. CDR3 in DNA: TGCAGCGTTGAAGAAGGGGGGATTGAAGCTTTCTTT.

This clonotype was seen at least ten times. The J gene is TRBJ2-5, the V gene TRBV5-1, with 11 bases aligning to TRBD2. Germline V gives CDR1 SGHRS, CDR2 YFSETQ. The CDR3 has 17 amino acids. Trimming removed 5 bases from V and 4 bases from J; junction bases left unmatched: 13. DNA of the CDR3: TGCGCCAGCAGTAACTTGGCTAGCGGGGGGCCGGGAGAGACCCAGTACTTC. Translated, it gives CASSNLASGGPGETQYF.

In its sample, this clonotype was seen many times. The chain is built from TRBV18 and TRBJ1-5; 8 bases are shared with TRBD1. V was clipped by 0 bases and J by 7 bases; unmatched bases: 8. Germline V lookup: CDR1 KGHSH, CDR2 LQKENI. This CDR3 contains 16 residues. The CDR3 DNA follows: TGTGCCAGCTCACCACCGCTCACAGGGGGTGGGCAGCCCCAGCATTTT. Protein: CASSPPLTGGGQPQHF.

The gene calls are TRBV7-2 and TRBJ1-1; D ambiguous. V dropped 7 bases and J dropped 2 bases, with 5 bases sitting between them. CDR3 length equals 11 residues. The germline CDR1 and CDR2 sequences are SGHTA and FQGNSA. CDR3 in amino acids: CASTPNTEAFF. DNA for the CDR3: TGTGCCAGCACCCCAAACACTGAAGCTTTCTTT.

At least ten counts were recorded for this clonotype. The rearrangement links TRBV2 to TRBJ1-5, with TRBD1 matching 7 bases. Per germline, CDR1 SNHLY and CDR2 FYNNEI. Unmatched junction bases numbered 10, after V lost 4 bases and J lost 4 bases. The CDR3 runs 16 residues. The CDR3 spells CASSVSRDSRNQPQHF. As DNA, the CDR3 is TGTGCCAGCAGTGTATCCCGGGACAGCAGAAATCAGCCCCAGCATTTT.

This clonotype was recorded at least ten times. The CDR3 bases are TGTGCCAGCAGAGAAGTTCAACTAGCGACAGATACGCAGTATTTT. It is translated as CASREVQLATDTQYF. The genes are TRBV6-5 and TRBJ2-3, with 7 positions matching TRBD2. The CDR3 is made up of 15 amino acids. Germline V gene sequence: CDR1 MNHEY, CDR2 SVGAGI. Unmatched junction bases numbered 9, after V lost 6 bases and J lost 3 bases.

This clonotype has a count of ten or more. V and J are TRBV12-3 or TRBV12-4 and TRBJ2-3; D unclear. V was clipped by 1 base and J by 8 bases, with 10 bases between them. This CDR3 comprises 13 residues. The CDR3 DNA reads as TGTGCCAGCAGTTTAGTAGGGATGGGTACGCAGTATTTT. This translates into CASSLVGMGTQYF.

This clonotype was detected many times. V usage is TRBV2 and J usage is TRBJ2-3; 7 bases align to TRBD2. The ends lost 4 bases at V and 6 bases at J; junction bases unmatched: 10. CDR1 is SNHLY and CDR2 is FYNNEI in the germline V gene. The CDR3 sequence is 15 residues long. The CDR3 region is CASSVSSGRLDTQYF. The CDR3 nucleotides are TGTGCCAGCAGTGTGAGTAGCGGGCGCTTGGATACGCAGTATTTT.